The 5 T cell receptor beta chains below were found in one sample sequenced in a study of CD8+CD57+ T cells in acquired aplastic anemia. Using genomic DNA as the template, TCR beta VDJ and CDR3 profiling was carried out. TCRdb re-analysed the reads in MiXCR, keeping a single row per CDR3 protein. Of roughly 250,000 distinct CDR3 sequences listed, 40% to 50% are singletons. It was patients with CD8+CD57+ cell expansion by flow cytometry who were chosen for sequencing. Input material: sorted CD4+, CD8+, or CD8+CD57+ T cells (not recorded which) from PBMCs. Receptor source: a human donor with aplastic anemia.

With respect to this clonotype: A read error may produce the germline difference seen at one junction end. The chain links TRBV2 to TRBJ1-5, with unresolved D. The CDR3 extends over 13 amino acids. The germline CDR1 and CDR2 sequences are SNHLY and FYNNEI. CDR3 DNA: TGCGCCACCTCCGGCTCCGACAATCCGCCCCAGCATTTT. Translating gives CATSGSDNPPQHF.

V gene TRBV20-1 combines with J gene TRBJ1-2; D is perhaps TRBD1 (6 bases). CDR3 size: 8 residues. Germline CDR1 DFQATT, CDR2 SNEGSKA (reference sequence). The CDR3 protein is CRGAGGTF. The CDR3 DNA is TGCAGGGGGGCTGGGGGCACCTTC.

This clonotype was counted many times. CDR3 sequence reads: CASSMSLIGNEQFF. For the CDR3, the DNA is TGTGCCAGTAGTATGAGTTTGATAGGTAATGAGCAGTTCTTC. The chain has TRBV19 and TRBJ2-1; D gene ambiguous. This CDR3 comprises 14 residues. The V end lost 3 bases, the J end lost 7 bases, and 13 bases lay between the germline ends. CDR1 and CDR2 from the germline V gene are LNHDA and SQIVND (reference sequence). Together with reference TRBV19 and TRBJ2-1, the CDR3 gives the full variable domain: DGGITQSPKYLFRKEGQNVTLSCEQNLNHDAMYWYRQDPGQGLRLIYYSQIVNDFQKGDIAEGYSVSREKKESFPLTVTSAQKNPTAFYLCASSMSLIGNEQFFGPGTRLTVL.

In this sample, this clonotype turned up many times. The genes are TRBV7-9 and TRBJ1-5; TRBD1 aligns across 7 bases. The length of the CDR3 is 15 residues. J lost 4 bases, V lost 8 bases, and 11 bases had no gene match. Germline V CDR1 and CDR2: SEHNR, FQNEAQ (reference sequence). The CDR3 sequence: CASDSDRQGNQPQHF. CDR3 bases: TGTGCCAGCGACTCCGATAGACAGGGAAATCAGCCCCAGCATTTT.

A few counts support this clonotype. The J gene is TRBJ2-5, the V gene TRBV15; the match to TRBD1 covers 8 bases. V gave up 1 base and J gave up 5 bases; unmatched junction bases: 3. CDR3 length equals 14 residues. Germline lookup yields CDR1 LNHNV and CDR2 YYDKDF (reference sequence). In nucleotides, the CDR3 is TGTGCCACCAGCAGAGGGACAGGGTTGGAGACCCAGTACTTC. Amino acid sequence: CATSRGTGLETQYF.